The rows below give T cell receptor beta chains drawn from one sample of a study of control samples from healthy donors and cancer patients. Some clones are missing from TCRdb's copy, which holds only in-frame ones; the method was immunoSEQ multiplex PCR. The data show approximately 54,000 clones, with roughly 90% seen just once and 35% to 50% held by the top ten. The sample was PBMCs. The receptors were sampled from a man in his fifties or sixties with head and neck cancer. CDR3s include the opening cysteine and the closing phenylalanine or tryptophan. A D gene is named only where the DNA matches it firmly. Clone size is not always given. Where it is, it says once, few, many or a class for expanded clones.

.	.	TRBV28	TRBJ1-4	CASRTGWEKLFF	TGTGCCAGCAGGACAGGTTGGGAAAAACTGTTTTTT
once	.	TRBV15	TRBJ2-7	CATSRSSLWLRASYEQYF	TGTGCCACCAGCAGATCGTCCCTTTGGCTAAGGGCTTCTTACGAGCAGTACTTC
.	TRBD2	TRBV5-4	TRBJ2-7	CASSFGLAGEQYF	TGTGCCAGCAGCTTTGGACTAGCAGGCGAGCAGTACTTC
.	.	TRBV9	TRBJ1-2	CASSASGGYTF	TGTGCCAGCAGCGCCTCGGGAGGCTACACCTTC
.	.	TRBV15	TRBJ1-5	CATSSGRGIGNQPQHF	TGTGCCACCAGCAGCGGCAGGGGAATTGGCAATCAGCCCCAGCATTTT
.	.	TRBV28	TRBJ1-1	CASSIRVGEAFF	TGTGCCAGCAGTATCAGGGTCGGTGAAGCTTTCTTT
.	.	TRBV9	TRBJ1-1	CASSVVGESTEAFF	TGTGCCAGCAGCGTAGTGGGGGAGAGCACTGAAGCTTTCTTT
.	TRBD1	TRBV6-5	TRBJ2-7	CASGQVRGEQYF	TGTGCCAGCGGACAGGTGAGGGGCGAGCAGTACTTC
.	.	TRBV14	TRBJ2-1	CASSPRQGRGPHNEQFF	TGTGCCAGCAGCCCCCGACAGGGGCGGGGGCCCCACAATGAGCAGTTCTTC
.	.	TRBV27	TRBJ2-7	CASSLALGFSYEQYF	TGTGCCAGCAGTTTGGCACTTGGATTCAGCTACGAGCAGTACTTC
.	TRBD1	TRBV2	TRBJ1-2	CASSEVTGGGYGYTF	TGTGCCAGCAGTGAAGTAACAGGGGGCGGCTATGGCTACACCTTC
.	.	TRBV2	TRBJ2-6	CASRLGANVLTF	TGTGCCAGCAGACTGGGGGCCAACGTCCTGACTTTC
.	TRBD1	TRBV6-5	TRBJ2-4	CASSYSLDRLNIQYF	TGTGCCAGCAGTTACTCGCTGGACAGGTTAAACATTCAGTACTTC
.	.	TRBV6-5	TRBJ1-5	CASRAVLVEPQHF	TGTGCCAGCAGGGCAGTCCTTGTGGAGCCCCAGCATTTT
few	.	TRBV5-1	TRBJ2-7	CASTVGGGTYEQYF	TGCGCCAGCACTGTGGGAGGAGGGACCTACGAGCAGTACTTC
.	.	TRBV30	TRBJ1-1	CAWRVGYTEAFF	TGTGCCTGGAGAGTCGGATACACTGAAGCTTTCTTT
.	TRBD2	TRBV4-2	TRBJ2-3	CASSQDQGGRLDTQYF	TGTGCCAGCAGCCAAGATCAGGGCGGGAGGTTAGATACGCAGTATTTT